This T cell receptor beta chain was identified in a study of CD8+ T cells in alopecia areata. A few counts support this clone. The investigators collected lesional scalp punch biopsies and peripheral blood from alopecia areata patients. After removal of 3 bases from V and 5 bases from J, the junction contained 4 bases not matched to a gene. This CDR3 contains 13 residues. Germline V gives CDR1 SGHRS, CDR2 YFSETQ. cDNA reverse transcribed from extracted RNA served as the sequencing template. Here immunoSEQ multiplex PCR was the method, and the copy in TCRdb shows in-frame clones only, minus some. The sample includes 130,000 to 150,000 clones, about half seen only once; the top ten take around 1%.

This clonotype was sampled from a human donor with alopecia areata. The J gene is TRBJ2-7, the V gene TRBV5-1, with TRBD1 matching over 8 bases. This specimen consisted of CD4+ T cells sorted from blood, obtained at week 0. In DNA, the CDR3 is TGCGCCAGCAGCTCTGACAGGGGCAACGAGCAGTACTTC. It specifies CASSSDRGNEQYF.